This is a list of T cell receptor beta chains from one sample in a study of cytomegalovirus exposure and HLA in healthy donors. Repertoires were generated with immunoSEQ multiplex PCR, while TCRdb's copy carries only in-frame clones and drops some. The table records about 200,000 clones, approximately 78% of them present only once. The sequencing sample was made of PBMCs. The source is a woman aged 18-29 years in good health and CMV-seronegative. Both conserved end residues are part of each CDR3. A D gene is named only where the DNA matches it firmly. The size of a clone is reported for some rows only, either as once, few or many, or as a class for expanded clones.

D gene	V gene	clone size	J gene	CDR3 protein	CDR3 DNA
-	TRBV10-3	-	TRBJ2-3	CAIKGEGGRTDTQYF	TGTGCCATCAAGGGGGAGGGAGGCCGCACAGATACGCAGTATTTT
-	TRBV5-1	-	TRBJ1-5	CASSLFPQEGQYQPQHF	TGCGCCAGCAGCTTGTTCCCCCAAGAGGGACAATATCAGCCCCAGCATTTT
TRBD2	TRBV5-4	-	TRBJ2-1	CASSLDGTSVYNEQFF	TGTGCCAGCAGCTTGGATGGGACTAGCGTTTACAATGAGCAGTTCTTC
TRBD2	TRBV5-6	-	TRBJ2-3	CASSLTSGVTWGTDTQYF	TGTGCCAGCAGCTTGACTAGCGGGGTGACTTGGGGCACAGATACGCAGTATTTT
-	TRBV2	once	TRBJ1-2	CASSDDLIRETNYGYTF	TGTGCCAGCAGCGACGATCTTATCCGGGAGACTAACTATGGCTACACCTTC
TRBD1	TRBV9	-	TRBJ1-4	CASSVADRSNEKLFF	TGTGCCAGCAGCGTAGCGGACAGGAGCAATGAAAAACTGTTTTTT
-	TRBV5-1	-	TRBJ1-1	CASSPWGDAQNTEAFF	TGCGCCAGCAGCCCCTGGGGGGACGCACAGAACACTGAAGCTTTCTTT
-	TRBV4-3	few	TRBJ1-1	CASSQDRGSESGAFF	TGCGCCAGCAGCCAAGATCGGGGATCCGAGTCCGGGGCTTTCTTT
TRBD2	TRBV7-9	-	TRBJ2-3	CASSLTGGADTQYF	TGTGCCAGCAGCTTAACGGGAGGGGCGGATACGCAGTATTTT
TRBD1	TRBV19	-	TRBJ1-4	CASSKTGVAEKLFF	TGTGCCAGTAGTAAGACAGGGGTTGCGGAAAAACTGTTTTTT
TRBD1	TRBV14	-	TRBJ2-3	CASSRLGQGSTDTQYF	TGTGCCAGCAGCCGATTGGGACAGGGTAGCACAGATACGCAGTATTTT
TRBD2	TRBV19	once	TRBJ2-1	CASSLAGDTYNEQFF	TGTGCCAGTAGTCTGGCGGGAGACACTTACAATGAGCAGTTCTTC
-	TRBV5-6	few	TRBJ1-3	CASNGRSSGNTIYF	TGTGCCAGCAACGGCAGGTCCTCTGGAAACACCATATATTTT
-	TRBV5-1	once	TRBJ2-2	CASSLGGTGELFF	TGCGCCAGCAGCTTGGGAGGAACCGGGGAGCTGTTTTTT
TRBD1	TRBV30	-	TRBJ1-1	CAWSVGTGTEAFF	TGTGCCTGGAGTGTAGGGACAGGGACTGAAGCTTTCTTT
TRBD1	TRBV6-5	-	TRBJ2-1	CASGQAHEQFF	TGTGCCAGCGGACAGGCACACGAGCAGTTCTTC
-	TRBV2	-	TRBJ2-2	CARGRPNTGELFF	TGTGCCAGGGGCCGGCCGAACACCGGGGAGCTGTTTTTT
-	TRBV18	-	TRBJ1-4	CASSKQGLNEKLFF	TGTGCCAGCTCCAAACAGGGTTTGAATGAAAAACTGTTTTTT
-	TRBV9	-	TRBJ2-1	CASTEGTRLGNEQFF	TGTGCCAGCACCGAAGGGACTCGCCTGGGCAATGAGCAGTTCTTC
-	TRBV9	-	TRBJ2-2	CASSKTSTGTGELFF	TGTGCCAGCAGCAAGACTAGTACAGGCACCGGGGAGCTGTTTTTT
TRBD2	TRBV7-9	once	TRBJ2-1	CASRHLLVGGDSYNEQFF	TGTGCCAGCAGGCATCTCCTAGTCGGGGGGGACTCCTACAATGAGCAGTTCTTC